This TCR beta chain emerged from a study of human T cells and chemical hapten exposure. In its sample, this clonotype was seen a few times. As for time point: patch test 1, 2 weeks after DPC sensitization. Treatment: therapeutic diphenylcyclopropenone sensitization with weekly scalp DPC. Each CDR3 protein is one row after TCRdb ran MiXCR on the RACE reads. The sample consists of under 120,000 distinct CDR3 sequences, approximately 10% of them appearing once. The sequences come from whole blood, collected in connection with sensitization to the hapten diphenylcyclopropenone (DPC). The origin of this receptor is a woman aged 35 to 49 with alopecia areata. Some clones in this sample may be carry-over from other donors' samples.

The CDR3 bases are TGTGCCAGCAGGGCGGGTTCTGGAAACACCATATATTTT. Encoded protein: CASRAGSGNTIYF. This chain connects TRBV7-9 to TRBJ1-3; no clear D gene. The CDR3 extends over 13 amino acids. Germline values: CDR1 SEHNR, CDR2 FQNEAQ (reference sequence). V lost 6 bases and J lost 1, with 7 bases in between.